This entry describes one TCR beta chain. The antigen remains unidentified. Lysates of CMV-infected fibroblasts at approximately 9.4 ug/mL stimulated these cells. CD40L-negative CD69-negative CD45RO-high memory CD4+ T cells were sorted as populations depleted of antigen-responding cells. Anti-CD28/CD49d costimulation, CD40-blocking antibody and enfuvirtide were given to CD8-depleted PBMCs for roughly 20 hours. The CDR3 length is 14 residues. Germline V CDR1 and CDR2: MNHEY, SMNVEV (reference sequence). With V trimmed by 7 bases and J by 3 bases, 6 bases remained unmatched. The sample originates from a study of persistence of HIV-infected CD4 T cells. Broader study findings: Degenerate expanded CDR3beta sequences were enriched among CMV- and Gag-responding cells.

This was the immunoSEQ version 4 assay in survey mode. TCRdb's copy holds only in-frame clones and misses some; the assay was immunoSEQ multiplex PCR. The table includes around 28,000 clones, approximately 82% detected once. This receptor was obtained from an adult man with HIV who was CMV-seropositive. The chain uses TRBV27 and TRBJ2-7, with 10 nucleotides matching TRBD1. The specimen comprised CD4+ T cells sorted from PBMCs after approximately 20-hour stimulation, sampled from a patient who received antiretroviral therapy. The chain's CDR3 is CASKRDRGNYEQYF. Here the CDR3 DNA reads TGTGCCAGCAAACGGGACAGGGGTAACTACGAGCAGTACTTC.